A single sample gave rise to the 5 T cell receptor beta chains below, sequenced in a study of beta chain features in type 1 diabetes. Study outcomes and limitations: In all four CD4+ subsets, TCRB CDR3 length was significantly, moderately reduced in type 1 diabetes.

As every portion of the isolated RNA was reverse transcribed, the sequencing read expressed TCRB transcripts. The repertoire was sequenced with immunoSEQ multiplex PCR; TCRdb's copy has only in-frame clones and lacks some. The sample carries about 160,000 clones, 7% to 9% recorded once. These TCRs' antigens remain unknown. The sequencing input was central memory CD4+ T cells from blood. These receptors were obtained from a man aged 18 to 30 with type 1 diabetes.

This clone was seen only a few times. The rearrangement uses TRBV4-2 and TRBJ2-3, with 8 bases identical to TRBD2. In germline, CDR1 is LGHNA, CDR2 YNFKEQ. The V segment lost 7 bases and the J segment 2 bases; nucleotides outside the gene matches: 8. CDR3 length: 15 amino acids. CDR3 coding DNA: TGTGCCAGCAACCCGGGCGGGGGGAACACAGATACGCAGTATTTT. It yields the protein CASNPGGGNTDTQYF.

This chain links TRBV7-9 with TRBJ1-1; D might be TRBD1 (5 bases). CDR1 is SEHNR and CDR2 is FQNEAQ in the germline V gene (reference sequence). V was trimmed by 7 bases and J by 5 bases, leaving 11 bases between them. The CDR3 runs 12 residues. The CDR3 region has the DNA TGTGCCAGCAAACTCGGGGGGACTGAAGCTTTCTTT. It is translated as CASKLGGTEAFF. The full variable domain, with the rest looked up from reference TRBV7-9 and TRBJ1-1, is DTGVSQNPRHKITKRGQNVTFRCDPISEHNRLYWYRQTLGQGPEFLTYFQNEAQLEKSRLLSDRFSAERPKGSFSTLEIQRTEQGDSAMYLCASKLGGTEAFFGQGTRLTVV.

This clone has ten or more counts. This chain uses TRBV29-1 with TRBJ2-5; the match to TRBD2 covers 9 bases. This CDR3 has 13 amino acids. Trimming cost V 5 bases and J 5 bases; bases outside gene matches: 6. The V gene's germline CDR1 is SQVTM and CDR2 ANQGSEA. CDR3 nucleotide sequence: TGCAGCGTTATAGCGGGAGTTTGGGAGACCCAGTACTTC. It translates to CSVIAGVWETQYF.

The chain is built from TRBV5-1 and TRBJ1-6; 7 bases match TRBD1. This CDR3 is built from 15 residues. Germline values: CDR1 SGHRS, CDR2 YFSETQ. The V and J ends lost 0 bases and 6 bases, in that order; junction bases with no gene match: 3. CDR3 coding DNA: TGCGCCAGCAGCTTGGAGGGGGCGCCTAATTCACCCCTCCACTTT. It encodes CASSLEGAPNSPLHF.

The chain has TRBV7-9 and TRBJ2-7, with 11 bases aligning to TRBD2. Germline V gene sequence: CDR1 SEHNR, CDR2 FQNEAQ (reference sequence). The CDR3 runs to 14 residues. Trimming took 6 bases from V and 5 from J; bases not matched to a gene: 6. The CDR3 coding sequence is TGTGCCAGCAGTGTAGCGGGAGGGAGGAACGAGCAGTACTTC. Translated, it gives CASSVAGGRNEQYF.